Below are 12 T cell receptor beta chains sequenced from a single sample in a study of blood T cell repertoires in COVID-19 (dated by TCRdb to 2020 to 2021). Libraries were made using the immunoSEQ multiplex PCR assay. In TCRdb, the immuneACCESS table is reduced to in-frame sequences with V and J assigned. These tables do not hold every clone; where another copy was compared, an unresolved V gene accounts for under half, and the others remain unexplained. This sample lists 240,000 or so clones; around 86% were detected once. The ten largest clones add up to 2% to 2.5% of the sample. The sample consisted of PBMCs or T cells enriched from blood (not recorded which). These receptors came from a woman between 50 and 59 years old who had recovered from COVID-19.

CDR3 loop: CASSSGDQAYEQYF. CDR3 nucleotides: TGCGCCAGCAGCTCGGGGGACCAAGCCTACGAGCAGTACTTC. The chain carries TRBV5-1 and TRBJ2-7, with D possibly being TRBD2 (6 bases). Germline CDR1 is SGHRS and CDR2 is YFSETQ. The CDR3 totals 14 residues. Trimming cost V 3 bases and J 2 bases, with 12 bases left between them.

V usage is TRBV18 and J usage is TRBJ1-3; D is undetermined. Germline CDR1 is KGHSH and CDR2 is LQKENI. CDR3 length: 15 amino acids. V was clipped by 2 bases and J by 0 bases, with 8 bases between them. The CDR3 here is CASSPSSSSGNTIYF. CDR3 nucleotides: TGTGCCAGCTCACCATCCTCGAGCTCTGGAAACACCATATATTTT.

The gene calls are TRBV27 and TRBJ2-7, with TRBD1 as a possible D gene (7 bases). The CDR3 consists of 13 residues. The germline V gene encodes CDR1 MNHEY and CDR2 SMNVEV (reference sequence). V lost 4 bases to trimming and J lost 3 bases, with 10 bases between them. CDR3 sequence reads: CASSSQGGYEQYF. The CDR3 region has the DNA TGTGCCAGCAGTTCTCAGGGGGGCTACGAGCAGTACTTC.

This clone was found a few times. The rearrangement links TRBV29-1 to TRBJ1-1; the match to TRBD1 covers 9 bases. V shed 7 bases, J shed 6 bases, and the junction held 6 bases outside the gene matches. In germline, CDR1 is SQVTM, CDR2 ANQGSEA. The CDR3 length is 12 residues. The CDR3 bases are TGCAGCGGGGGGACAGGGCTGCCTGAAGCTTTCTTT. As protein: CSGGTGLPEAFF. The full variable domain, its missing parts supplied by reference TRBV29-1 and TRBJ1-1, is SAVISQKPSRDICQRGTSLTIQCQVDSQVTMMFWYRQQPGQSLTLIATANQGSEATYESGFVIDKFPISRPNLTFSTLTVSNMSPEDSSIYLCSGGTGLPEAFFGQGTRLTVV.

The V gene is TRBV28, the J gene TRBJ1-1; D remains unclear. CDR1 is MDHEN, CDR2 SYDVKM, per germline. The CDR3 length is 11 residues. V was trimmed by 4 bases and J by 9 bases, leaving 9 bases between them. CDR3 sequence reads: CASSSGFQAFF. The CDR3 DNA sequence: TGTGCCAGCAGTTCGGGGTTCCAAGCTTTCTTT.

This clone appeared a few times. V and J are TRBV27 and TRBJ2-7; 12 positions match TRBD1. From germline, CDR1 is MNHEY and CDR2 SMNVEV (reference sequence). V shed 6 bases and J 0 bases; nucleotides not matched to a gene: 15. There are 19 residues in the CDR3. CDR3 region: CASSPGRDRGLWASYEQYF. CDR3 nucleotide sequence: TGTGCCAGCAGCCCGGGCCGGGACAGGGGGCTCTGGGCCTCCTACGAGCAGTACTTC.

Here the CDR3 reads CASSAGQGGYNEQFF. Here the CDR3 DNA reads TGTGCCAGCAGCGCGGGACAGGGTGGATACAATGAGCAGTTCTTC. This chain uses TRBV5-5 with TRBJ2-1, with 9 bases that match TRBD1. The CDR3 length is 15 residues. CDR1 SGHKS and CDR2 YYEKEE come from the germline V gene (reference sequence). Losses at the gene ends were 4 bases for V and 4 bases for J; bases not matched to a gene: 6. Complete variable domain (other parts from reference TRBV5-5 and TRBJ2-1): DAGVTQSPTHLIKTRGQQVTLRCSPISGHKSVSWYQQVLGQGPQFIFQYYEKEERGRGNFPDRFSARQFPNYSSELNVNALLLGDSALYLCASSAGQGGYNEQFFGPGTRLTVL.

The chain employs TRBV4-3 and TRBJ2-4, with 8 positions matching TRBD2. The V gene end was trimmed by 2 bases and the J gene end by 0 bases; junction bases not matched to a gene: 9. Germline V gives CDR1 LGHNA, CDR2 YSLEER. CDR3 length: 18 amino acids. The CDR3 DNA reads as TGCGCCAGCAGCCAATCCAGCGGGGGATTTCTAGCCAAAAACATTCAGTACTTC. It encodes CASSQSSGGFLAKNIQYF.

The V and J genes are TRBV28 and TRBJ2-7, with 11 bases that match TRBD2. The germline gives CDR1 MDHEN, CDR2 SYDVKM. The CDR3 has 15 residues. With 3 bases clipped from V and 6 bases from J, the junction kept 7 bases outside the gene matches. The CDR3 spells CASSFFKLAGAEQYF. The CDR3 coding sequence is TGTGCCAGCAGTTTCTTCAAACTAGCGGGAGCCGAGCAGTACTTC.

This clone was counted once. The chain joins TRBV7-2 to TRBJ1-6, with 7 nucleotides matching TRBD1. V lost 1 base and J lost 6; bases outside the gene matches: 3. The germline gives CDR1 SGHTA, CDR2 FQGNSA. The CDR3 consists of 15 residues. The CDR3 is CASSLDTGVNSPLHF. CDR3 nucleotides: TGTGCCAGCAGCTTAGACACAGGGGTTAATTCACCCCTCCACTTT.

The V gene is TRBV6-5, the J gene TRBJ2-7; tentatively, D is TRBD2 (5 bases). Germline loops: CDR1 MNHEY, CDR2 SVGAGI. The CDR3 contains 13 residues. V was pared by 6 bases and J by 7 bases, with 16 bases between. CDR3 nucleotide sequence: TGTGCCAGCAGGAGTTACGGGGAGCGGGAGCAGTACTTC. It codes for CASRSYGEREQYF.

V is TRBV24-1 and J is TRBJ1-5; TRBD1 might be the D (6 bases). The V gene's germline CDR1 is KGHDR and CDR2 SFDVKD. The V gene lost 4 bases and the J gene lost 3 bases, with 12 bases spanning the gap. This CDR3 region has 15 residues. The CDR3 loop reads CATSETTGTNQPQHF. The CDR3 DNA sequence: TGTGCCACCAGTGAAACGACAGGTACCAATCAGCCCCAGCATTTT.